This T cell receptor (beta chain) was captured in a study of neoadjuvant nivolumab and ipilimumab in lung cancer. The method was immunoSEQ multiplex PCR; TCRdb's version includes in-frame clones alone and lacks a portion of them. The top ten hold 7.1% of the sample, which has about 20,000 clones, around 82% seen once. As concerns this clone: Antigen: not known.

The germline gives CDR1 LNHNV, CDR2 YYDKDF (reference sequence). Germline trimming cut 1 base from V and 5 bases from J; bases unmatched to any gene: 13. This CDR3 is 17 amino acids long. Study observations and caveats: Only a single major-pathologic-response sample was available for clonality analysis. Only a small number of samples underwent TCR sequencing.

The sequenced sample was tumor tissue, obtained after neoadjuvant nivolumab, alone or with ipilimumab, at or shortly before surgery. The chain couples TRBV15 to TRBJ2-5; 7 bases match TRBD2. This receptor was taken from an adult with non-small cell lung cancer. The CDR3 reads CATSRGNRLAVRETQYF. The CDR3, as DNA: TGTGCCACCAGCAGAGGGAATAGACTAGCTGTTCGCGAGACCCAGTACTTC.